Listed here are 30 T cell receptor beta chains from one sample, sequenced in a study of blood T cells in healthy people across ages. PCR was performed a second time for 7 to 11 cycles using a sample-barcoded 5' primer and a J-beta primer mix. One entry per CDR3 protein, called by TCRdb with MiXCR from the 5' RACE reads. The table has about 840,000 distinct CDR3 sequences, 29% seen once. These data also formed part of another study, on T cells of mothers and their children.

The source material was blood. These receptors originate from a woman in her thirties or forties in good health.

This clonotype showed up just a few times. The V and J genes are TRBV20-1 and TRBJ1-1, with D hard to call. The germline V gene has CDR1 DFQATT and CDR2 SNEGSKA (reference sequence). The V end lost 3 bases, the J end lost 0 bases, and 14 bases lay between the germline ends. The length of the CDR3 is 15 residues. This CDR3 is CSARAQGRLNTEAFF. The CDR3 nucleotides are TGCAGTGCTAGGGCACAAGGAAGATTGAACACTGAAGCTTTCTTT.

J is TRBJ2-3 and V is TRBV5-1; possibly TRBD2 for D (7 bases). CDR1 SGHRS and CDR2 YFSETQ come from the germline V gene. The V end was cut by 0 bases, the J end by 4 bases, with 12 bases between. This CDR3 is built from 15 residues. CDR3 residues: CASSLGGGAPDTQYF. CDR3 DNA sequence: TGCGCCAGCAGCTTGGGTGGGGGGGCCCCAGATACGCAGTATTTT. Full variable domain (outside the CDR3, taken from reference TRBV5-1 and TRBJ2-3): KAGVTQTPRYLIKTRGQQVTLSCSPISGHRSVSWYQQTPGQGLQFLFEYFSETQRNKGNFPGRFSGRQFSNSRSEMNVSTLELGDSALYLCASSLGGGAPDTQYFGPGTRLTVL.

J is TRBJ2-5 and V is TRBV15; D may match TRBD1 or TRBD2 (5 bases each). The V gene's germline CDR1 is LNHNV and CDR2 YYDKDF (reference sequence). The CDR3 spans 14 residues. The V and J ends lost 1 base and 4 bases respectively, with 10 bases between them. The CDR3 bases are TGTGCCACCAGCAGAGCCCAGGGACGAGAGACCCAGTACTTC. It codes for CATSRAQGRETQYF.

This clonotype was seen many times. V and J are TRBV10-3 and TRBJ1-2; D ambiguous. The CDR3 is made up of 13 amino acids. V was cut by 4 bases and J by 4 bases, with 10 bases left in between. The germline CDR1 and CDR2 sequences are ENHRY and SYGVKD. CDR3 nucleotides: TGTGCCATCAGTGGACCAGCGGGCTATGGCTACACCTTC. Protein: CAISGPAGYGYTF.

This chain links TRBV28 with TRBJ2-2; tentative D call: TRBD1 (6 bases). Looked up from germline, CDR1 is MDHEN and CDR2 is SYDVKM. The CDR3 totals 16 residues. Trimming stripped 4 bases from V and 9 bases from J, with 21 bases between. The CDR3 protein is CASSSSRQARGRELFF. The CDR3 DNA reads TGTGCCAGCAGTTCCTCTCGACAGGCAAGGGGCAGGGAGCTGTTTTTT.

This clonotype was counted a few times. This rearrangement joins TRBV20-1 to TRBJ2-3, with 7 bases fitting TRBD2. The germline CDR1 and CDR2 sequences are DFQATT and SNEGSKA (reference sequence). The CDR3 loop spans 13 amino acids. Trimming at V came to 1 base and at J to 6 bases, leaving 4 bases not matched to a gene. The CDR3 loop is CSARVLASDTQYF. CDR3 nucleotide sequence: TGCAGTGCTAGAGTACTAGCGTCCGATACGCAGTATTTT.

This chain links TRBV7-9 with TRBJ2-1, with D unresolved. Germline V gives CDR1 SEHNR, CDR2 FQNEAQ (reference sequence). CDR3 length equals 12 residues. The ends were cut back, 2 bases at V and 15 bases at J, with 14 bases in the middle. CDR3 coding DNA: TGTGCCAGCAGCTTACCTGGCGGCAAGTGGTTCTTC. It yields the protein CASSLPGGKWFF. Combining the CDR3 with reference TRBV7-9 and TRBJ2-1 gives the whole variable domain DTGVSQNPRHKITKRGQNVTFRCDPISEHNRLYWYRQTLGQGPEFLTYFQNEAQLEKSRLLSDRFSAERPKGSFSTLEIQRTEQGDSAMYLCASSLPGGKWFFGPGTRLTVL.

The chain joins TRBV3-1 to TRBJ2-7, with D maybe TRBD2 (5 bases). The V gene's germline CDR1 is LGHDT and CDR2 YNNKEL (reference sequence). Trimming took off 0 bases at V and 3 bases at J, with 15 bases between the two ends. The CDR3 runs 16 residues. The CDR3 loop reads CASSQDRGNSYYEQYF. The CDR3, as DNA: TGTGCCAGCAGCCAAGATAGAGGGAACTCCTACTACGAGCAGTACTTC.

The CDR3 region is CASSYRNTSGGALDEQFF. CDR3 DNA sequence: TGTGCCAGCAGTTACAGGAACACTAGCGGGGGGGCCTTAGATGAGCAGTTCTTC. V is TRBV6-5 and J is TRBJ2-1; 13 bases are a match to TRBD2. J was trimmed by 8 bases and V by 2 bases; bases with no gene match: 12. Looked up from germline, CDR1 is MNHEY and CDR2 is SVGAGI. This CDR3 comprises 18 residues.

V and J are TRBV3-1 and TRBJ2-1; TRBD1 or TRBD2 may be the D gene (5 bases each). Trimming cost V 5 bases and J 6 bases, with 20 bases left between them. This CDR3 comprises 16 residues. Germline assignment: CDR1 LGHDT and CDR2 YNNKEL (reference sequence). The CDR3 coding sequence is TGTGCCAGCAGCTATAATCCGGGACCGCGGAGCAATGAGCAGTTCTTC. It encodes CASSYNPGPRSNEQFF.

The CDR3 DNA is TGTGCCAGCAGCTTAGGGAACAGGGGGCGGGAGACCCAGTACTTC. This codes for CASSLGNRGRETQYF. The V gene is TRBV7-3, the J gene TRBJ2-5, with 9 positions matching TRBD1. CDR3 size: 15 residues. V shed 2 bases and J 5 bases; nucleotides not matched to a gene: 6. Germline V lookup: CDR1 SGHTA, CDR2 FQGTGA.

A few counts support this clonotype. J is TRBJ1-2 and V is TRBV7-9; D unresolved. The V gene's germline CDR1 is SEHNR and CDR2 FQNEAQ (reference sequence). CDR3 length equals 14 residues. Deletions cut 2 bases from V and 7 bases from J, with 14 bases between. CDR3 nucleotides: TGTGCCAGCAGCTTAAAGGAGGGTTCGGGTGGCTACACCTTC. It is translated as CASSLKEGSGGYTF.

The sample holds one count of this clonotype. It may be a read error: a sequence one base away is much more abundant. CDR3 loop: CAGSLPGQGYTF. The CDR3, as DNA: TGTGCCGGCAGTTTACCAGGTCAAGGCTACACCTTC. V and J are TRBV12-3 or TRBV12-4 and TRBJ1-2, with no clear D. CDR3 length: 12 amino acids.

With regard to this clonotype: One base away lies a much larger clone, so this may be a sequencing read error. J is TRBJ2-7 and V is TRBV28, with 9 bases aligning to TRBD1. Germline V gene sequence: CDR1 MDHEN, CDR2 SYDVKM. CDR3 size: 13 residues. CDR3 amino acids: CTSSSGTGLEQYF. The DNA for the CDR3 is TGTACCAGCAGTTCCGGGACAGGGTTAGAGCAGTACTTC.

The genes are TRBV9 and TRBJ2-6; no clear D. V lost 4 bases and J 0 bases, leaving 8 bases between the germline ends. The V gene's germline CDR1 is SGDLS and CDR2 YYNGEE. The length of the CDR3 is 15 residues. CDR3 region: CASSPRYSGANVLTF. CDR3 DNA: TGTGCCAGCAGCCCCCGCTACTCTGGGGCCAACGTCCTGACTTTC.

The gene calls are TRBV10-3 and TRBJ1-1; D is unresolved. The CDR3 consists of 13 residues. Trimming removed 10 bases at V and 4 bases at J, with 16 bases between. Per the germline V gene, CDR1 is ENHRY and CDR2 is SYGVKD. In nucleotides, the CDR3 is TGTGCCACCAGATCGTCTACCTTCACTGAAGCTTTCTTT. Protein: CATRSSTFTEAFF.

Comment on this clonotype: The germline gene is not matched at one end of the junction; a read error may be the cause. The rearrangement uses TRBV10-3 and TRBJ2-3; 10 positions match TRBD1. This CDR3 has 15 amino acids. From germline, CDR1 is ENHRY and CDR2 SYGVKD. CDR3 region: CAISAGQGGADTQYF. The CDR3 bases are TGTGCCATCAGTGCAGGACAGGGGGGGGCAGACACGCAGTATTTT.

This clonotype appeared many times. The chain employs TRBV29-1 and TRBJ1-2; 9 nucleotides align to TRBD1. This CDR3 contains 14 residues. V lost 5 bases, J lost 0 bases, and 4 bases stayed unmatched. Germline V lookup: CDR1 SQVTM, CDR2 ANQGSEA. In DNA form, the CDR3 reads TGCAGCGTTACCGGGACAGGGTCTAACTATGGCTACACCTTC. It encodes CSVTGTGSNYGYTF.

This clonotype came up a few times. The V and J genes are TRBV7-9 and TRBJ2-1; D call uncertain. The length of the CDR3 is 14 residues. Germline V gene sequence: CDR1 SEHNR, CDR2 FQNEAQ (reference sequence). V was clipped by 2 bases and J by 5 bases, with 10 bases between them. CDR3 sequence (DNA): TGTGCCAGCAGCTTATTTCCGGGCCACAATGAGCAGTTCTTC. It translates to CASSLFPGHNEQFF.

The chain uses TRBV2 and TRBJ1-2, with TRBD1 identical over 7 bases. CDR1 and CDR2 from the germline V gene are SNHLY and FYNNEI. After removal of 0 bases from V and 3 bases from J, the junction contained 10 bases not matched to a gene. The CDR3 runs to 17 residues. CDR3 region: CASSEATGNRGHYGYTF. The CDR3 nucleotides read TGTGCCAGCAGTGAAGCTACTGGAAACAGGGGACACTATGGCTACACCTTC.

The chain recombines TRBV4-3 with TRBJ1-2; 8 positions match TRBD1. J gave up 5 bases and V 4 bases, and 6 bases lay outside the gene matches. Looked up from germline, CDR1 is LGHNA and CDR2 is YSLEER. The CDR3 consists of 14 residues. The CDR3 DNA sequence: TGCGCCAGCAGCCCACAGGGGGAAAGTTATGGCTACACCTTC. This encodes CASSPQGESYGYTF.

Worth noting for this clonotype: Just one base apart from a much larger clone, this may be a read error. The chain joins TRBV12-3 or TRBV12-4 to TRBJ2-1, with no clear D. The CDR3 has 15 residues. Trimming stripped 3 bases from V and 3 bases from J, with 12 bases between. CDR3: CASSLAVGYYNEQFF. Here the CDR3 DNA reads TGTGCCAGCAGTTTGGCAGTGGGCTACTACAATGAGCAGTTCTTC.

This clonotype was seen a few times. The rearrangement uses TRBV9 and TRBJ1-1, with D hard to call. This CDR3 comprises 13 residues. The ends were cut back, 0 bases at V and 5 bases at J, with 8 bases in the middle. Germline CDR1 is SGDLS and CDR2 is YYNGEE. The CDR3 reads CASSVGPSTEAFF. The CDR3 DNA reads TGTGCCAGCAGCGTAGGCCCCTCAACTGAAGCTTTCTTT.

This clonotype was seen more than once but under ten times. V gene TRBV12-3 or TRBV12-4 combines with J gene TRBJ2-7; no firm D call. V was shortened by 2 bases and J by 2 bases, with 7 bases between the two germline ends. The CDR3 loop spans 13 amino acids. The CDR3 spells CASSLTLPYEQYF. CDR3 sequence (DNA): TGTGCCAGCAGTTTAACCCTTCCCTACGAGCAGTACTTC.

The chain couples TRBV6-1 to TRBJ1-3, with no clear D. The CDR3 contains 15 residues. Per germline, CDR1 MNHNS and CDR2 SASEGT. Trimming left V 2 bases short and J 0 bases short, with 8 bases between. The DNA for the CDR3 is TGTGCCAGCAGTGAATGGATAGGCTCTGGAAACACCATATATTTT. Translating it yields CASSEWIGSGNTIYF.

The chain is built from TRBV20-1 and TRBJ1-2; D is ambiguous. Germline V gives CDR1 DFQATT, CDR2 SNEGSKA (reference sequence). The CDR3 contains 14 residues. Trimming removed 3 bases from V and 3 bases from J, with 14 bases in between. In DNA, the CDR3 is TGCAGTGCTAGGAAAGGGCTTTACGACTATGGCTACACCTTC. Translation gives CSARKGLYDYGYTF.

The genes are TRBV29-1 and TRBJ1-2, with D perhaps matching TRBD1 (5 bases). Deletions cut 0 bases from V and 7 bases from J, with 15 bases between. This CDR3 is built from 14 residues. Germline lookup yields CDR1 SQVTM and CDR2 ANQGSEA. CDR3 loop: CSVEEERFQGGYTF. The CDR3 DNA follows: TGCAGCGTTGAAGAGGAAAGGTTTCAGGGTGGCTACACCTTC.

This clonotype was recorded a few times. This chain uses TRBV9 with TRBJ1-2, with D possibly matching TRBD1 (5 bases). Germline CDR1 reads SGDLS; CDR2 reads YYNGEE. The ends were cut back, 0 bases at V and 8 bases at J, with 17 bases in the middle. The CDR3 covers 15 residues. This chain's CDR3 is CASSVGGESYAGYTF. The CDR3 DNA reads TGTGCCAGCAGCGTAGGGGGGGAGTCATACGCGGGCTACACCTTC.

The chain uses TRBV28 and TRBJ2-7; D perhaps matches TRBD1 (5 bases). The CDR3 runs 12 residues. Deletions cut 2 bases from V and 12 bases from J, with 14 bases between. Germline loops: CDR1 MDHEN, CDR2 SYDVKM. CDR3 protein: CASSLGAQRPYF. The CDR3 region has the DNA TGTGCCAGCAGTTTAGGGGCACAGAGACCGTACTTC.

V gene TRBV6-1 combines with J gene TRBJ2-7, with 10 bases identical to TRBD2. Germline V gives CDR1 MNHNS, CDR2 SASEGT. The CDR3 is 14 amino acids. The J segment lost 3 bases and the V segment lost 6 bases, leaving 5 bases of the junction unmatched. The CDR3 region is CASRRLAGGYEQYF. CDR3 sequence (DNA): TGTGCCAGCAGGAGGTTAGCGGGGGGCTACGAGCAGTACTTC.